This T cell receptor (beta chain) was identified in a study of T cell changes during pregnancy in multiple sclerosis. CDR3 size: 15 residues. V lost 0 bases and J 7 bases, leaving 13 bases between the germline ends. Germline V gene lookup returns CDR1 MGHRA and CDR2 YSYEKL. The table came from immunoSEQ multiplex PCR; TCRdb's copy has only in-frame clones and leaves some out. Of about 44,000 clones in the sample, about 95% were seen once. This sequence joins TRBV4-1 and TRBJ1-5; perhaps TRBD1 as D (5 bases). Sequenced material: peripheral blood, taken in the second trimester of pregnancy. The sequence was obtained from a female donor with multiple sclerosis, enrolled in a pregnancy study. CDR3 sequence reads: CASSQDGEGRQPQHF. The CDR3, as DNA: TGCGCCAGCAGCCAAGACGGGGAGGGGAGGCAGCCCCAGCATTTT.